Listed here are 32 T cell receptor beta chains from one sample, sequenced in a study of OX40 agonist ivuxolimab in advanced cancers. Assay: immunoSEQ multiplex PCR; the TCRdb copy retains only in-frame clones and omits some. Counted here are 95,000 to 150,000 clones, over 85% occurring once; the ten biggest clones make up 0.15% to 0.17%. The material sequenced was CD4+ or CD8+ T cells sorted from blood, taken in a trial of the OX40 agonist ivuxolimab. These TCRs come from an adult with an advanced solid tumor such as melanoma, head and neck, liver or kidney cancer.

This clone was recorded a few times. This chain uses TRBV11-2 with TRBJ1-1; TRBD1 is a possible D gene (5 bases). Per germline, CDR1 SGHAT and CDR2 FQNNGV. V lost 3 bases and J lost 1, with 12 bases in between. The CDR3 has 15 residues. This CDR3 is CASSLIGGPNTEAFF. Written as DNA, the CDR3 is TGTGCCAGCAGCTTGATCGGGGGACCGAACACTGAAGCTTTCTTT.

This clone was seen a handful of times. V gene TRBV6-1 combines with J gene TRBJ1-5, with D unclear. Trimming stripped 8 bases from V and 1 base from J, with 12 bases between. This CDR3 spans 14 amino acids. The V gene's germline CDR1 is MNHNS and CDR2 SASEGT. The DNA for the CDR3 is TGTGCCAGCCACGAGGGTACAAGCAATCAGCCCCAGCATTTT. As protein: CASHEGTSNQPQHF.

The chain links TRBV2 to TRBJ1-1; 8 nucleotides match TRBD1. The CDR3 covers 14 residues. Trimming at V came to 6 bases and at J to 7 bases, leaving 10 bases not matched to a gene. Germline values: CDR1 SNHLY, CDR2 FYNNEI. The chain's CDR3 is CASSLQGAGVEAFF. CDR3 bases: TGTGCCAGCAGCCTTCAGGGGGCTGGGGTTGAAGCTTTCTTT.

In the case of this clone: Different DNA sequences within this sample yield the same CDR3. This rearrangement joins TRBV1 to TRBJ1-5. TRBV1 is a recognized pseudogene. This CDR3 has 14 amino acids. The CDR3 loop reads CTSSHRGRDQPQHF. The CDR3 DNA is TGCACCAGTAGCCATCGCGGTAGAGATCAGCCCCAGCATTTT.

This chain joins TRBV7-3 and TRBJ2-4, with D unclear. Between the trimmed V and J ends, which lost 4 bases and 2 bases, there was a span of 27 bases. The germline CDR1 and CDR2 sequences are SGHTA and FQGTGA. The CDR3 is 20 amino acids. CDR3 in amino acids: CASSSPPRGKEPWTKNIQYF. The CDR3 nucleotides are TGTGCCAGCAGCTCCCCCCCCAGAGGAAAAGAGCCTTGGACCAAAAACATTCAGTACTTC.

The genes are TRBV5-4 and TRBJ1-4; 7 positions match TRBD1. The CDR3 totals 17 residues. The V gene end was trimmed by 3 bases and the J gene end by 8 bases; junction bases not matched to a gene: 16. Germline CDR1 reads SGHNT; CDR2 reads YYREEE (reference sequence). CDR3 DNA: TGTGCCAGCAGCTCTGCCACCGGCGGGACAGCTCGCGAAAAACTGTTTTTT. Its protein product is CASSSATGGTAREKLFF.

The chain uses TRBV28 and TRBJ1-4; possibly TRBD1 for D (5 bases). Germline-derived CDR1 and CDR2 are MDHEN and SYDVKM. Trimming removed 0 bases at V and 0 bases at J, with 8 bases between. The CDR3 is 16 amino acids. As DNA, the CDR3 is TGTGCCAGCAGTTTATGGGCAGGGTCAACTAATGAAAAACTGTTTTTT. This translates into CASSLWAGSTNEKLFF.

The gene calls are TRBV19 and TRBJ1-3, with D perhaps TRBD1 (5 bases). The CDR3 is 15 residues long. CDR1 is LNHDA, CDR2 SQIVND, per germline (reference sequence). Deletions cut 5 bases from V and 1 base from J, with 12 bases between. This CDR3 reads CASSGARVSGNTIYF. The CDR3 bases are TGTGCCAGTAGTGGGGCCAGGGTGTCTGGAAACACCATATATTTT.

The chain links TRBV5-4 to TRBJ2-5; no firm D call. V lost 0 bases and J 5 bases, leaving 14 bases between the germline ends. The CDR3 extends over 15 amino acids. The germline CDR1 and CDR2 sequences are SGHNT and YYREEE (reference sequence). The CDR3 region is CASSLEGTPRETQYF. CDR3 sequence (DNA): TGTGCCAGCAGCTTGGAAGGCACTCCGAGGGAGACCCAGTACTTC.

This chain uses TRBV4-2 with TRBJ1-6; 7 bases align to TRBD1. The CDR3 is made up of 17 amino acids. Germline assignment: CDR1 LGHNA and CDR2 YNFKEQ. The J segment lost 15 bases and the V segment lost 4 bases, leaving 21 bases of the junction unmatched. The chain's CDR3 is CASSLRFRGTAGQDLHF. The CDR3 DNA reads TGTGCCAGCAGCCTCAGATTCCGTGGGACAGCGGGCCAAGACCTCCACTTT.

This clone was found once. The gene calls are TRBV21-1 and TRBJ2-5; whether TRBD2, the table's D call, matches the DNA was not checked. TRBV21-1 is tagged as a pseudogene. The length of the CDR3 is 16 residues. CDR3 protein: CASSKTTSGRAETQYF. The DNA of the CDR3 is TGTGCCAGCAGCAAAACAACTAGCGGGAGGGCGGAGACCCAGTACTTC.

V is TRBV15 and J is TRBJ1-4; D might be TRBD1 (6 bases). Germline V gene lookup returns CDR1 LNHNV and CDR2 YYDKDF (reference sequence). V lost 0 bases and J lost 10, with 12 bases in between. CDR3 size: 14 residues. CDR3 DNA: TGTGCCACCAGCAGAGAGGAAAGGGGGGTAAAACTGTTTTTT. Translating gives CATSREERGVKLFF.

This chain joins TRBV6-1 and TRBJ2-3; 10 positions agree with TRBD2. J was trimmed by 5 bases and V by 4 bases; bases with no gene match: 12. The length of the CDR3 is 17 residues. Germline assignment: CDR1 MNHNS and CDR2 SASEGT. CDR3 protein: CASSGGGRTSGRDTQYF. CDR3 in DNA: TGTGCCAGCAGTGGCGGTGGACGGACTAGCGGAAGAGATACGCAGTATTTT.

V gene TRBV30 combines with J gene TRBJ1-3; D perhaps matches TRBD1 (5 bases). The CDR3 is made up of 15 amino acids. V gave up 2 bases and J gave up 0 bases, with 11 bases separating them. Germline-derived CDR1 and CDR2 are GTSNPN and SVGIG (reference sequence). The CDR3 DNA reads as TGTGCCTGGAGTTACGGGACCGGCTCTGGAAACACCATATATTTT. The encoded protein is CAWSYGTGSGNTIYF.

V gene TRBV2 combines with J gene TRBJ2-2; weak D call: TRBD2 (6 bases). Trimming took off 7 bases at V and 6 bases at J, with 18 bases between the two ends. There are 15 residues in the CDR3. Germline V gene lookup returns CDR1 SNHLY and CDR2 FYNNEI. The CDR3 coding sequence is TGTGCCAGCATGAGGAGGGTAGGGTCGGCCGGGGAGCTGTTTTTT. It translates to CASMRRVGSAGELFF.

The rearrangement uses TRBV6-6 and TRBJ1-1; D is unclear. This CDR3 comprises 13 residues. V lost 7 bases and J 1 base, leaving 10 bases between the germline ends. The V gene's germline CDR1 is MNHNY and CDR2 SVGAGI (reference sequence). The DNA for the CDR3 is TGTGCCAGCAATTTTAGACCGAACACTGAAGCTTTCTTT. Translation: CASNFRPNTEAFF.

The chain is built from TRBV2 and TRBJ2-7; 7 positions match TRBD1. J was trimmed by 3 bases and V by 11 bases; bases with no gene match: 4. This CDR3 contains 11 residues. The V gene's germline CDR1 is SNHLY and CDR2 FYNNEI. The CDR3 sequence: CAFGQDYEQYF. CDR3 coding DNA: TGTGCCTTTGGACAGGACTACGAGCAGTACTTC. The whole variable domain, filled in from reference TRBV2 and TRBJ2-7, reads EPEVTQTPSHQVTQMGQEVILRCVPISNHLYFYWYRQILGQKVEFLVSFYNNEISEKSEIFDDQFSVERPDGSNFTLKIRSTKLEDSAMYFCAFGQDYEQYFGPGTRLTVT.

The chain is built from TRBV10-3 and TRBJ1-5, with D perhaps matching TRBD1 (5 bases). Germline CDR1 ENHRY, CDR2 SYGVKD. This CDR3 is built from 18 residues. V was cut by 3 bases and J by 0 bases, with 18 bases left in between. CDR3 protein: CAISDTIDSLYSNQPQHF. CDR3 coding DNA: TGTGCCATCAGTGATACTATTGACAGTCTATATAGCAATCAGCCCCAGCATTTT.

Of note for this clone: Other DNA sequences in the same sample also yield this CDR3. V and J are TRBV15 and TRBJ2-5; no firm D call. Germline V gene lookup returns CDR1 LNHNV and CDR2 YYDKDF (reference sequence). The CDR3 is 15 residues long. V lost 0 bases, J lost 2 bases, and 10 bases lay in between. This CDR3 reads CATSRDRARQETQYF. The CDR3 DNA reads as TGTGCCACCAGCAGAGATAGGGCCAGACAAGAGACCCAGTACTTC.

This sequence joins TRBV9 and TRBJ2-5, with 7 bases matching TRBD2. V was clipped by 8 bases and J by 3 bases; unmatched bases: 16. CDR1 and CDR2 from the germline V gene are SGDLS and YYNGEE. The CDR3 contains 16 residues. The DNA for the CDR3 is TGTGCCAGTACTCGAGGGTTGGCAGGGAGGGAAGAGACCCAGTACTTC. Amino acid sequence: CASTRGLAGREETQYF.

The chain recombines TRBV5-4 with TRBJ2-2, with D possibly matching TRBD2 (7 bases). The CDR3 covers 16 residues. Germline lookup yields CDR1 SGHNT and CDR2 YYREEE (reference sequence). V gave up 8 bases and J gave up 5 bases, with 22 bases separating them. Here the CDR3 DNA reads TGTGCCAGGATCCCGGGGGGCCCCCGGTGGACCGGGGAGCTGTTTTTT. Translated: CARIPGGPRWTGELFF.

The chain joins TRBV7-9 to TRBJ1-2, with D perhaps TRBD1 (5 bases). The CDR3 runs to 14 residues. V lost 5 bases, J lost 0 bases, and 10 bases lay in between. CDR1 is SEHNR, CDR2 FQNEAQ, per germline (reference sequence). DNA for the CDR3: TGTGCCAGCAGCAGAGACAGCTCTAACTATGGCTACACCTTC. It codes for CASSRDSSNYGYTF.

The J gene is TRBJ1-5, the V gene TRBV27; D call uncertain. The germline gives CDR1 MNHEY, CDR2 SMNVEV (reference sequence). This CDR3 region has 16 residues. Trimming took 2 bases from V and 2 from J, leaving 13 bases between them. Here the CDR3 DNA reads TGTGCCAGCAGTTTAGGACCCTACACCGGCAATCAGCCCCAGCATTTT. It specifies CASSLGPYTGNQPQHF.

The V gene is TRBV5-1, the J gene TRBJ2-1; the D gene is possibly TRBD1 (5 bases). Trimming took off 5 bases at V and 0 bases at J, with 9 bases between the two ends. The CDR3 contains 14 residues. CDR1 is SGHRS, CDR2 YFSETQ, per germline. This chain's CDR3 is CASRVDNSYNEQFF. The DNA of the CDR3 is TGCGCCAGCAGAGTGGACAACTCCTACAATGAGCAGTTCTTC.

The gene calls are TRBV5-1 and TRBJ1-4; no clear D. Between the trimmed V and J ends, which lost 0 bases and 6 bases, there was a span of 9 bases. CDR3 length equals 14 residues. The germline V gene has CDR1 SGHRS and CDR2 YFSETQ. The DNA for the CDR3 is TGCGCCAGCAGCTTGGGTGGGAGGGATGAAAAACTGTTTTTT. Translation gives CASSLGGRDEKLFF.

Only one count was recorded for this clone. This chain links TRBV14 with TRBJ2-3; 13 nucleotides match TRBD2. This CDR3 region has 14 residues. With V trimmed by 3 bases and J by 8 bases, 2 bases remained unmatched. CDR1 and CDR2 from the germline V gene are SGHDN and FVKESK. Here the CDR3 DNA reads TGTGCCAGCAGCCAGAGGACTAGCGGGAGTACGCAGTATTTT. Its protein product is CASSQRTSGSTQYF.

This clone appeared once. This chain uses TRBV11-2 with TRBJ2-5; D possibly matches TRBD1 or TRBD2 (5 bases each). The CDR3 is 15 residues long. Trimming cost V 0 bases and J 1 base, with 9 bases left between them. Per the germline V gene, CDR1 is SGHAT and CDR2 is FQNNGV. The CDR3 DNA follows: TGTGCCAGCAGCTTAGATAGAGGGGCCCAAGAGACCCAGTACTTC. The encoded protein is CASSLDRGAQETQYF.

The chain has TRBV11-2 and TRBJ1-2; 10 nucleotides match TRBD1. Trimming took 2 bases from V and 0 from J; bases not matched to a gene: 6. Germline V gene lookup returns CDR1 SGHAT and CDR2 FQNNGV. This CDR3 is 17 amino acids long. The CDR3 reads CASSLIGTGAANYGYTF. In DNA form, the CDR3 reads TGTGCCAGCAGCTTAATCGGGACAGGGGCCGCTAACTATGGCTACACCTTC.

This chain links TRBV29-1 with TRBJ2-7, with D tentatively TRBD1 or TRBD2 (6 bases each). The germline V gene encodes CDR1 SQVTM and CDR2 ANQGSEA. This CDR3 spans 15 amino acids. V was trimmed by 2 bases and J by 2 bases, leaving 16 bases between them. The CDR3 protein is CSVELGQGRTYEQYF. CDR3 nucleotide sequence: TGCAGCGTTGAACTGGGGCAGGGGAGGACCTACGAGCAGTACTTC.

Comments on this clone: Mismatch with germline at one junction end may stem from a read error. In DNA form, the CDR3 reads TGCGCCAGCAGCCATTCATGGCCGACTTCGCGGCTTGACTACGAGCAGTACTTC. Its protein product is CASSHSWPTSRLDYEQYF. V and J are TRBV5-4 and TRBJ2-7; D unresolved. CDR1 and CDR2 (germline): SGHNT, YYREEE (reference sequence). The CDR3 runs to 18 residues.

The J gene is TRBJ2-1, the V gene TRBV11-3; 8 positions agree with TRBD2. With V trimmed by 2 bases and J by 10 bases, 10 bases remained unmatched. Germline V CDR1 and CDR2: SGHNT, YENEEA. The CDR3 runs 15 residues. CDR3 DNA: TGTGCCAGCAGCTTAAGAGGGACTAGTATGCGCGAGCAGTTCTTC. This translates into CASSLRGTSMREQFF.

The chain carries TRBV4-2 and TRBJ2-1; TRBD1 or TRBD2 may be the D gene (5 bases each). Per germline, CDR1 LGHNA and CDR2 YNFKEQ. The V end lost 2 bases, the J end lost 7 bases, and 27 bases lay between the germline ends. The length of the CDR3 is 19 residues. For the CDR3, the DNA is TGTGCCAGCAGCCAATTCCCCGGTGGGGCGGGCAGCGGCGGGAATGAGCAGTTCTTC. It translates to CASSQFPGGAGSGGNEQFF.